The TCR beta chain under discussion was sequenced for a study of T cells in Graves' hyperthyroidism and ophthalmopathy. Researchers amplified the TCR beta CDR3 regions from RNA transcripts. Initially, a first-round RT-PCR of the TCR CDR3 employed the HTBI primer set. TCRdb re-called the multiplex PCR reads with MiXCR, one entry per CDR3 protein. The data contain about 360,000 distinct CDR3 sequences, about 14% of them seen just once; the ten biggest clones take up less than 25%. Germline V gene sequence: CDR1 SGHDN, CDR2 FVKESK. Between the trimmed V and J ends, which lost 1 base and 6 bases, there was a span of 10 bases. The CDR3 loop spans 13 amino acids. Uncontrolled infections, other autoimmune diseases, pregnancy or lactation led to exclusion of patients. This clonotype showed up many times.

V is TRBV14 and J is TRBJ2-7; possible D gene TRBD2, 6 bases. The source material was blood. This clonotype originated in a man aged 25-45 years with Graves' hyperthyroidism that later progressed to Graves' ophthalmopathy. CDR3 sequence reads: CASSQVFGSEQYF. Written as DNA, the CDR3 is TGTGCCAGCAGCCAAGTCTTCGGGAGCGAGCAGTACTTC.